These 28 T cell receptor beta chains were sequenced from one sample in a study of blood T cells in healthy people across ages. The use of a sample-barcoded 5' primer and a J-beta primer mix characterized a second PCR of roughly 7 to 12 cycles. TCRdb independently ran MiXCR on the 5' RACE reads; one entry per CDR3 protein. The data show about 1,800,000 distinct CDR3 sequences, with about 28% seen just once and roughly 8.2% held by the top ten. Sequencing input: blood. Receptors were obtained from a woman aged 25 to 39 in good health.

V gene TRBV7-6 combines with J gene TRBJ2-3; D remains unclear. Germline loops: CDR1 SGHVS, CDR2 FNYEAQ. This CDR3 has 14 residues. With 5 bases removed from V and 2 bases from J, the gap between germline ends came to 11 bases. CDR3 sequence (DNA): TGTGCCAGCAGCGACGGCTCTTTCACAGATACGCAGTATTTT. This gives the protein CASSDGSFTDTQYF. The full variable domain, rest sourced from reference TRBV7-6 and TRBJ2-3, is GAGVSQSPRYKVTKRGQDVALRCDPISGHVSLYWYRQALGQGPEFLTYFNYEAQQDKSGLPNDRFSAERPEGSISTLTIQRTEQRDSAMYRCASSDGSFTDTQYFGPGTRLTVL.

The V call is TRBV9, the J call TRBJ2-3; D gene unclear. Trimming left V 4 bases short and J 3 bases short, with 21 bases between. The germline gives CDR1 SGDLS, CDR2 YYNGEE. This CDR3 contains 17 residues. DNA for the CDR3: TGTGCCAGCAGCCCCATGTCCGGTCGTAAAATAACAGATACGCAGTATTTT. It is translated as CASSPMSGRKITDTQYF.

This clonotype has a handful of counts. The chain uses TRBV12-3 or TRBV12-4 and TRBJ2-3, with TRBD2 as a possible D gene (6 bases). This CDR3 is built from 21 residues. V lost 1 base and J 1 base, leaving 27 bases between the germline ends. DNA of the CDR3: TGTGCCAGCAGTTTAGATTGGCTGGGGCCGAGGGTAGCGGCGGGCACAGATACGCAGTATTTT. Translating it yields CASSLDWLGPRVAAGTDTQYF.

This clonotype showed up just a few times. J is TRBJ2-3 and V is TRBV20-1, with D hard to call. CDR1 is DFQATT, CDR2 SNEGSKA, per germline (reference sequence). CDR3 size: 13 residues. V shed 3 bases and J shed 2 bases, with 9 bases lying between them. CDR3 sequence: CSARASHTDTQYF. CDR3 DNA: TGCAGTGCTAGGGCGTCTCACACAGATACGCAGTATTTT.

The chain has TRBV9 and TRBJ2-1, with 11 bases fitting TRBD2. With V trimmed by 3 bases and J by 6 bases, 20 bases remained unmatched. This CDR3 comprises 20 residues. Germline-derived CDR1 and CDR2 are SGDLS and YYNGEE. The CDR3 loop reads CASSDTDRLAGTLGVNEQFF. The CDR3 DNA reads TGTGCCAGCAGCGACACCGATCGACTAGCGGGGACCCTAGGGGTCAATGAGCAGTTCTTC.

Details on this clonotype: An end of the junction does not agree with germline; a read error may underlie this. The chain links TRBV7-9 to TRBJ2-1; 7 positions match TRBD1. Germline V gene lookup returns CDR1 SEHNR and CDR2 FQNEAQ (reference sequence). This CDR3 comprises 15 residues. As DNA, the CDR3 is TGTGTCAGCAGCCAAAAGTGGGGACAGTTCAATGAGCAGTTCTTC. Its translation: CVSSQKWGQFNEQFF.

Ten or more counts support this clonotype. This chain links TRBV20-1 with TRBJ2-7; D is unclear. V dropped 1 base and J dropped 2 bases, with 9 bases sitting between them. CDR1 and CDR2 from the germline V gene are DFQATT and SNEGSKA (reference sequence). The CDR3 is made up of 13 amino acids. Written as DNA, the CDR3 is TGCAGTGCTAGAGGCTATGGAGCCTACGAGCAGTACTTC. This sequence encodes CSARGYGAYEQYF.

This clonotype came up a few times. The J gene is TRBJ2-1, the V gene TRBV20-1; D unclear. With 4 bases removed from V and 8 bases from J, the gap between germline ends came to 15 bases. This CDR3 is built from 13 residues. Germline loops: CDR1 DFQATT, CDR2 SNEGSKA (reference sequence). The CDR3 protein is CSATRRNADEQFF. The CDR3 coding sequence is TGCAGTGCTACCCGACGAAATGCCGATGAGCAGTTCTTC.

The chain employs TRBV24-1 and TRBJ1-2; unclear D gene. This CDR3 spans 12 amino acids. CDR1 and CDR2 (germline): KGHDR, SFDVKD. Trimming took 0 bases from V and 8 from J, leaving 6 bases between them. The CDR3: CATSDLLGGYTF. The CDR3 coding sequence is TGTGCCACCAGTGATTTGCTCGGGGGCTACACCTTC.

The rearrangement uses TRBV10-1 and TRBJ2-1; 12 nucleotides match TRBD2. With V trimmed by 7 bases and J by 5 bases, 3 bases remained unmatched. The V gene's germline CDR1 is WNHNN and CDR2 SYGVQD (reference sequence). This CDR3 has 14 residues. The CDR3 nucleotides are TGCGCCAGCACCTGGACTAGCGGGAACAATGAGCAGTTCTTC. This encodes CASTWTSGNNEQFF.

A word on this clonotype: An end of the junction does not agree with germline; a read error may underlie this. The gene calls are TRBV5-5 and TRBJ1-6, with D possibly TRBD1 on 6 matching bases. The CDR3 spans 16 residues. Germline CDR1 SGHKS, CDR2 YYEKEE (reference sequence). CDR3 sequence (DNA): TGTACCAGCAGCTTGGAGCAGGGGACCTATAATTCACCCCTCCACTTT. Its translation: CTSSLEQGTYNSPLHF.

This clonotype was observed a handful of times. The DNA is omitted, as the CDR3 cannot be located on it reliably, and the CDR3 follows TCRdb's listing. The chain joins TRBV7-2 to TRBJ1-2. Per the germline V gene, CDR1 is SGHTA and CDR2 is FQGNSA. The CDR3 numbers 19 amino acids, ends counted. CDR3 region: CASSLGGGNTQYFGPGYTF.

V usage is TRBV20-1 and J usage is TRBJ2-1; 8 bases fit TRBD2. Trimming at V came to 7 bases and at J to 5 bases, leaving 16 bases not matched to a gene. Germline V gene data show CDR1 as DFQATT and CDR2 as SNEGSKA (reference sequence). The CDR3 totals 16 residues. DNA of the CDR3: TGCAGTGGGCAGAGGGGCTTGGCGGGGGGAGACAATGAGCAGTTCTTC. Protein product: CSGQRGLAGGDNEQFF.

This clonotype came up many times. The J gene is TRBJ2-1, the V gene TRBV30, with 12 bases fitting TRBD2. This CDR3 is 14 amino acids long. The V segment lost 4 bases and the J segment 7 bases; nucleotides outside the gene matches: 5. Germline CDR1 is GTSNPN and CDR2 is SVGIG (reference sequence). The CDR3 sequence: CAWNGLAGRNEQFF. DNA of the CDR3: TGTGCCTGGAATGGACTAGCGGGAAGAAATGAGCAGTTCTTC.

In its sample, this clonotype was seen many times. The chain employs TRBV4-1 and TRBJ2-5, with a tentative D call TRBD2 (5 bases). Germline values: CDR1 MGHRA, CDR2 YSYEKL. V lost 4 bases to trimming and J lost 2 bases, with 14 bases between them. CDR3 length: 15 amino acids. In DNA, the CDR3 is TGCGCCAGCAGCCCGGGTTCCAGAGGGCAAGAGACCCAGTACTTC. This gives the protein CASSPGSRGQETQYF.

The V call is TRBV6-5, the J call TRBJ2-7, with a possible D match to TRBD1 (5 bases). The CDR3 contains 16 residues. V was pared by 2 bases and J by 6 bases, with 20 bases between. Germline CDR1 is MNHEY and CDR2 is SVGAGI. CDR3 DNA sequence: TGTGCCAGCAGTTACGATACCCCCACAGGCGGTGGCGAGCAGTACTTC. Translating gives CASSYDTPTGGGEQYF.

The chain recombines TRBV30 with TRBJ2-1, with 8 nucleotides matching TRBD2. This CDR3 comprises 16 residues. V shed 5 bases and J 4 bases; nucleotides not matched to a gene: 13. Germline V gives CDR1 GTSNPN, CDR2 SVGIG (reference sequence). The CDR3 region is CAWALSPGLGYNEQFF. The CDR3 DNA reads as TGTGCCTGGGCCTTATCTCCGGGACTAGGATACAATGAGCAGTTCTTC.

As DNA, the CDR3 is TGCGCCAGCAGCCAAGTTTGGGCCAAAAACATTCAGTACTTC. Translating it yields CASSQVWAKNIQYF. The chain uses TRBV4-1 and TRBJ2-4, with D hard to call. The CDR3 loop spans 14 amino acids. The V gene's germline CDR1 is MGHRA and CDR2 YSYEKL. Between the trimmed V and J ends, which lost 1 base and 1 base, there was a span of 5 bases.

This clonotype was observed at least ten times. The chain couples TRBV20-1 to TRBJ2-1, with TRBD1 matching 7 bases. Germline CDR1 DFQATT, CDR2 SNEGSKA (reference sequence). The CDR3 is made up of 12 amino acids. After removal of 7 bases from V and 5 bases from J, the junction contained 5 bases not matched to a gene. The CDR3: CSEPGQNNEQFF. The CDR3 nucleotides read TGCAGTGAGCCGGGACAGAACAATGAGCAGTTCTTC.

With regard to this clonotype: The missing conserved phenylalanine or tryptophan at the end of this CDR3 makes a read error likely. The chain joins TRBV5-1 to TRBJ1-1; TRBD1 might be the D (5 bases). The CDR3 loop spans 18 amino acids. Germline CDR1 is SGHRS and CDR2 is YFSETQ. V was shortened by 0 bases and J by 0 bases, with 18 bases between the two germline ends. DNA of the CDR3: TGCGCCAGCAGCTTGGTGCCCTCCGGACAACAAATGAACACTGAAGCTTTCGTT. This gives the protein CASSLVPSGQQMNTEAFV.

The J gene is TRBJ2-3, the V gene TRBV7-2, with TRBD2 identical over 7 bases. Trimming took 3 bases from V and 3 from J; bases not matched to a gene: 9. The CDR3 spans 16 residues. Germline CDR1 SGHTA, CDR2 FQGNSA. CDR3 in DNA: TGTGCCAGCAGCTTTCCGAAGCGGGGTCGAACAGATACGCAGTATTTT. Amino acids: CASSFPKRGRTDTQYF.

This clonotype was recorded at least ten times. The rearrangement joins TRBV20-1 to TRBJ1-2; possible D gene TRBD1, 6 bases. This CDR3 has 12 amino acids. Germline values: CDR1 DFQATT, CDR2 SNEGSKA (reference sequence). Trimming shortened V by 6 bases and J by 2 bases, and 10 bases separated the two germline ends. The CDR3 reads CSAPTGNYGYTF. The CDR3 nucleotides read TGCAGTGCCCCTACAGGGAACTATGGCTACACCTTC.

The chain employs TRBV7-9 and TRBJ2-7; 7 bases map to TRBD1. Germline V gene data show CDR1 as SEHNR and CDR2 as FQNEAQ (reference sequence). Unmatched junction bases numbered 12, after V lost 8 bases and J lost 2 bases. The CDR3 runs 15 residues. The CDR3 region is CASSTRQGTTYEQYF. CDR3 DNA sequence: TGTGCCAGCTCGACAAGACAGGGAACAACCTACGAGCAGTACTTC.

This clonotype was picked up many times. The rearrangement links TRBV12-3 or TRBV12-4 to TRBJ2-5; D is ambiguous. V gave up 1 base and J gave up 4 bases, with 7 bases separating them. This CDR3 has 13 residues. DNA of the CDR3: TGTGCCAGCAGTTTAGGGGTGCGAGAGACCCAGTACTTC. Translating it yields CASSLGVRETQYF.

V is TRBV6-6 and J is TRBJ2-3, with D maybe TRBD2 (5 bases). CDR1 and CDR2 from the germline V gene are MNHNY and SVGAGI (reference sequence). The V gene lost 5 bases and the J gene lost 4 bases, with 19 bases spanning the gap. This CDR3 contains 16 residues. CDR3 amino acids: CASSPRDTGSSDTQYF. In nucleotides, the CDR3 is TGTGCCAGCAGTCCACGCGATACGGGATCCTCAGATACGCAGTATTTT.

This clonotype came up a few times. The chain is built from TRBV6-5 and TRBJ1-2; D is perhaps TRBD1 (5 bases). The germline V gene encodes CDR1 MNHEY and CDR2 SVGAGI. CDR3 length: 14 amino acids. V lost 0 bases to trimming and J lost 4 bases, with 9 bases between them. The CDR3 spells CASSYSPQGYGYTF. The CDR3 DNA sequence: TGTGCCAGCAGTTACTCGCCCCAGGGCTATGGCTACACCTTC.

The gene calls are TRBV5-1 and TRBJ2-4; the D gene is possibly TRBD1 (6 bases). Trimming pared 4 bases from V and 4 bases from J, leaving 9 bases between. This CDR3 has 13 residues. Germline CDR1 reads SGHRS; CDR2 reads YFSETQ. The CDR3 sequence: CASSGQQKNIQYF. In nucleotides, the CDR3 is TGCGCCAGCAGCGGACAGCAGAAAAACATTCAGTACTTC.

The chain carries TRBV20-1 and TRBJ2-1, with 9 bases lining up with TRBD1. The CDR3 consists of 13 residues. Germline CDR1 DFQATT, CDR2 SNEGSKA (reference sequence). Germline trimming cut 6 bases from V and 8 bases from J; bases unmatched to any gene: 8. CDR3 sequence reads: CSAWDRATYEQFF. The DNA for the CDR3 is TGCAGTGCGTGGGACAGGGCTACTTATGAGCAGTTCTTC.